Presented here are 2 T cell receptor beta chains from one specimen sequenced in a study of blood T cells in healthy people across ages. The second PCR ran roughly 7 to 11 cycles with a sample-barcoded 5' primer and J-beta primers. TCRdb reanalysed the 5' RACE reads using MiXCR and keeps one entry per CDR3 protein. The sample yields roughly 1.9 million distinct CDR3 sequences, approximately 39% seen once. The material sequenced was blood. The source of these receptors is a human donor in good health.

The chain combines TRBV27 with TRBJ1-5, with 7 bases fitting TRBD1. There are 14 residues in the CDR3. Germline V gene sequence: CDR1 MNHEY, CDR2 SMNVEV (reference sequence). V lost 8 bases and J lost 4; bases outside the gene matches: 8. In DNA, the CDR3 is TGTGCCAGCCCGTCCGGGACAGATAATCAGCCCCAGCATTTT. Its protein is CASPSGTDNQPQHF.

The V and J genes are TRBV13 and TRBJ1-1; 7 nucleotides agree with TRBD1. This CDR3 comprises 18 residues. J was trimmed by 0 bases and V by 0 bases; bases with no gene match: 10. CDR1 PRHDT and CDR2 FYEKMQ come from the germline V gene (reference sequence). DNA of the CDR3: TGTGCCAGCAGCTTAGGCCGACACCCAACAGGGGTGAACACTGAAGCTTTCTTT. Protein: CASSLGRHPTGVNTEAFF.